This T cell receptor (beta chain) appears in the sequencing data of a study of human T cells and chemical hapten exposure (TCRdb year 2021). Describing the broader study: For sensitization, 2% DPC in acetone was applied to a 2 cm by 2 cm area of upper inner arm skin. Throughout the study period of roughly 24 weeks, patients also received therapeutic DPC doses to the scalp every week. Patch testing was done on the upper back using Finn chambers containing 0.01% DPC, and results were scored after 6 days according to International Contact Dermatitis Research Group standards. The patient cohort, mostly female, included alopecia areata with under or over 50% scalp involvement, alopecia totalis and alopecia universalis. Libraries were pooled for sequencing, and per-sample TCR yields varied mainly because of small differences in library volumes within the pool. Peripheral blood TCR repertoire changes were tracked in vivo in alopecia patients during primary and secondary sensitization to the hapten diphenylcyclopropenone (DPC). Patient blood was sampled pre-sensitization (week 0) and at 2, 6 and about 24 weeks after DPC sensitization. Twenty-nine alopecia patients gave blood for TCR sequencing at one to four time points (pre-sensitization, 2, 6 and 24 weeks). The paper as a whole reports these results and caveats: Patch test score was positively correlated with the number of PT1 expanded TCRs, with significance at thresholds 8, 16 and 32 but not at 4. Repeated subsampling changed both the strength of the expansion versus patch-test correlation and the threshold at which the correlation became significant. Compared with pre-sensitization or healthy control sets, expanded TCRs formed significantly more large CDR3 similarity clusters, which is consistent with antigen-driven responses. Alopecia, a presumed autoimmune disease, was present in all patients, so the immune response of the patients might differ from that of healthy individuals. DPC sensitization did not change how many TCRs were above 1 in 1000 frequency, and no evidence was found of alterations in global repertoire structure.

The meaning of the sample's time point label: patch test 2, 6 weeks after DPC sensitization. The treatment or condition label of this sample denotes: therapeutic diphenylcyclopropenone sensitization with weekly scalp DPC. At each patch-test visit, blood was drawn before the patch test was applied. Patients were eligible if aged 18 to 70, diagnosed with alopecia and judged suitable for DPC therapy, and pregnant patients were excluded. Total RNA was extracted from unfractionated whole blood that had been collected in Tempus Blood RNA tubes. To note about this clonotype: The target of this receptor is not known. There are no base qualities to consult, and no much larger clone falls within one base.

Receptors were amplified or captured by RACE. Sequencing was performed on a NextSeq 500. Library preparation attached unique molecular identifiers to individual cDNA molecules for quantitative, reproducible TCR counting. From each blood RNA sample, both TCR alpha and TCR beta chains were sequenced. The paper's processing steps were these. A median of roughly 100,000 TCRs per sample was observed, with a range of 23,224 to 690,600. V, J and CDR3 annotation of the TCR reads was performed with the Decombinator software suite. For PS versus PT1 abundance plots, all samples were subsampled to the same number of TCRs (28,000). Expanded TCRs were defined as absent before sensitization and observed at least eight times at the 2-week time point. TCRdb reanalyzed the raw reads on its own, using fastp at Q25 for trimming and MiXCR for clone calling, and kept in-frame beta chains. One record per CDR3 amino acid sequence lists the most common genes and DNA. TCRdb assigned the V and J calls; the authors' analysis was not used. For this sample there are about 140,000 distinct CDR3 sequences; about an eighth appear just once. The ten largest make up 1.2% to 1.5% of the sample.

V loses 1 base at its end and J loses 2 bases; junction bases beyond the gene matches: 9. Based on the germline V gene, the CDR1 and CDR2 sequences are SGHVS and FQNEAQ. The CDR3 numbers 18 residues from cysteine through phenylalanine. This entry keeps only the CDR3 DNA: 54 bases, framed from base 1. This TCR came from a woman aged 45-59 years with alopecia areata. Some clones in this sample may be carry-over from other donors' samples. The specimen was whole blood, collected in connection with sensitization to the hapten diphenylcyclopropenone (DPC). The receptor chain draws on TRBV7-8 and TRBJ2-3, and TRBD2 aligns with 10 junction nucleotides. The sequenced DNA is TGTGCCAGCAGCTTAGAGGTTAGCGGGAGGATTTCCACAGATACGCAGTATTTT. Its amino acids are CASSLEVSGRISTDTQYF.